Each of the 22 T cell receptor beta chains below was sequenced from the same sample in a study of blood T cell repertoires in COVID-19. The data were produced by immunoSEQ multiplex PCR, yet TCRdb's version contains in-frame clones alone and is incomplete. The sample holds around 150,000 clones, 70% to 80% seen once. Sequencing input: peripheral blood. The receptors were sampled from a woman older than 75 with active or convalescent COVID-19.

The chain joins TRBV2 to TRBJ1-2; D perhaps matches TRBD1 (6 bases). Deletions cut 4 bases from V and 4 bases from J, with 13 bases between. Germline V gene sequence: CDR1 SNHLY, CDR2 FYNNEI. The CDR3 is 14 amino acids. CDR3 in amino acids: CASSGGQGTYGYTF. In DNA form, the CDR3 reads TGTGCCAGCAGTGGAGGTCAGGGGACCTATGGCTACACCTTC. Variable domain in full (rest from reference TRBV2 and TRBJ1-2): EPEVTQTPSHQVTQMGQEVILRCVPISNHLYFYWYRQILGQKVEFLVSFYNNEISEKSEIFDDQFSVERPDGSNFTLKIRSTKLEDSAMYFCASSGGQGTYGYTFGSGTRLTVV.

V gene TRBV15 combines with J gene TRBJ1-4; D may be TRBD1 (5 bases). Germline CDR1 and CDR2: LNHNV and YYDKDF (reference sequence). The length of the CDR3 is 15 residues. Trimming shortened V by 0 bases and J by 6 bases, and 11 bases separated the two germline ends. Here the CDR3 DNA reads TGTGCCACCAGCAGAGACAGGGATCAGTATGAAAAACTGTTTTTT. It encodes CATSRDRDQYEKLFF.

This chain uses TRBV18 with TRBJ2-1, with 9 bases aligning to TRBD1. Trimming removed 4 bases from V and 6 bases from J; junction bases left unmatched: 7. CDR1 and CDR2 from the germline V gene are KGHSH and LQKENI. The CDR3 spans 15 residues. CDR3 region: CASSQGQGAGNEQFF. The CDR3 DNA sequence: TGTGCCAGCTCACAGGGACAGGGCGCGGGCAATGAGCAGTTCTTC.

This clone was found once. The CDR3 DNA reads as TGTGCCAGTAGTTTCAGGGAGGCCAATCAGCCCCAGCATTTT. It specifies CASSFREANQPQHF. The chain uses TRBV19 and TRBJ1-5; TRBD1 might be the D (5 bases). Germline CDR1 and CDR2: LNHDA and SQIVND (reference sequence). The CDR3 has 14 residues. V dropped 5 bases and J dropped 3 bases, with 11 bases sitting between them. Based on the CDR3 plus reference TRBV19 and TRBJ1-5, the full variable domain is DGGITQSPKYLFRKEGQNVTLSCEQNLNHDAMYWYRQDPGQGLRLIYYSQIVNDFQKGDIAEGYSVSREKKESFPLTVTSAQKNPTAFYLCASSFREANQPQHFGDGTRLSIL.

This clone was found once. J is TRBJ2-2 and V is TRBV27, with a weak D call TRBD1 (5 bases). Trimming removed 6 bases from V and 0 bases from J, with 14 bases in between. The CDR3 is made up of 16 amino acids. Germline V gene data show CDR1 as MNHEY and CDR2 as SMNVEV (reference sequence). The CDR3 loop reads CASRRDAGSNTGELFF. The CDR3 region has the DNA TGTGCCAGCAGAAGAGACGCAGGGTCGAACACCGGGGAGCTGTTTTTT.

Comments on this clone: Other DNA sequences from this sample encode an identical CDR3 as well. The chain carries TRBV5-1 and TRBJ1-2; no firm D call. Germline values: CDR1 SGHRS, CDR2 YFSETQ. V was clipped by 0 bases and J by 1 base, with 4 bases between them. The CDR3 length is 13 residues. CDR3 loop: CASSLADNYGYTF. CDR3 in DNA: TGCGCCAGCAGCTTGGCAGATAACTATGGCTACACCTTC.

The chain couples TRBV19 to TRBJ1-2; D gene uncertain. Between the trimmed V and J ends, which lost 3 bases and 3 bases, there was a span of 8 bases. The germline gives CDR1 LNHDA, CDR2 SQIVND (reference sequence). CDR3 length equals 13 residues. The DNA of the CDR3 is TGTGCCAGTAGTATCGCCAGATACTATGGCTACACCTTC. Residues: CASSIARYYGYTF.

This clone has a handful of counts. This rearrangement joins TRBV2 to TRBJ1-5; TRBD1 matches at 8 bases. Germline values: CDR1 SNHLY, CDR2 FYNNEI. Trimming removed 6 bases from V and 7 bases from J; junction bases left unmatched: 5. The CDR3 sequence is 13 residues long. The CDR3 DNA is TGTGCCAGCAGGGCACAGGGGGAACAGCCCCAGCATTTT. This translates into CASRAQGEQPQHF.

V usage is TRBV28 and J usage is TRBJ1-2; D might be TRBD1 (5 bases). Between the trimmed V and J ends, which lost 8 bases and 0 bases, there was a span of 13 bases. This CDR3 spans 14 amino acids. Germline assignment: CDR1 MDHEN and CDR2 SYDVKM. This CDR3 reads CASAMGRTNYGYTF. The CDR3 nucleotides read TGTGCCAGCGCCATGGGGCGAACTAACTATGGCTACACCTTC.

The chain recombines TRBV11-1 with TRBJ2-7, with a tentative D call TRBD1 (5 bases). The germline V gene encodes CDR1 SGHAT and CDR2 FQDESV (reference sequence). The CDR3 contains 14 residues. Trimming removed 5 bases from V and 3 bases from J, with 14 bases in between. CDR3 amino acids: CASSVSGRGYEQYF. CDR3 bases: TGTGCCAGCAGCGTATCAGGGCGCGGCTACGAGCAGTACTTC.

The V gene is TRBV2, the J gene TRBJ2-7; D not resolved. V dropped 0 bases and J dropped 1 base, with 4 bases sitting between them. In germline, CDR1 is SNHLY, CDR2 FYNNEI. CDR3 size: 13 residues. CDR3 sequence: CASSEALSYEQYF. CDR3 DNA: TGTGCCAGCAGTGAAGCGCTATCCTACGAGCAGTACTTC.

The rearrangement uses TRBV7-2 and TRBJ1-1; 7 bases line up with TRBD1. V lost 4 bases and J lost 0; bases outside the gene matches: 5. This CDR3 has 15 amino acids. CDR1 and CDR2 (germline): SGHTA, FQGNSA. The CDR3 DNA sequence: TGTGCCAGCAGCTCCTTGACAGGGATGAACACTGAAGCTTTCTTT. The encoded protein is CASSSLTGMNTEAFF.

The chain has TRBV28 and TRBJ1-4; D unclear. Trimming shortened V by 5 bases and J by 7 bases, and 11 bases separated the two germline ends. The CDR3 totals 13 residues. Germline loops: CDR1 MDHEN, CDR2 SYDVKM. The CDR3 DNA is TGTGCCAGCAGTGAGGGCCGGGTTGAAAAACTGTTTTTT. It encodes CASSEGRVEKLFF.

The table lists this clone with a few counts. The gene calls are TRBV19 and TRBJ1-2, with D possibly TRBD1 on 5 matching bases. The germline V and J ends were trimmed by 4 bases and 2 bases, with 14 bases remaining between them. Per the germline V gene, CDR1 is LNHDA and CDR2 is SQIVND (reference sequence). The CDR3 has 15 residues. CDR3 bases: TGTGCCAGTAGTAAGACAGATCCCGGGAACTATGGCTACACCTTC. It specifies CASSKTDPGNYGYTF.

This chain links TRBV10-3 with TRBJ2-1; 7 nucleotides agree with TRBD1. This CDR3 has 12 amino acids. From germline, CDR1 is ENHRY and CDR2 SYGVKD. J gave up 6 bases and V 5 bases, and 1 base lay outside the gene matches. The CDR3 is CAISQGVNEQFF. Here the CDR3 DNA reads TGTGCCATCAGTCAGGGGGTCAATGAGCAGTTCTTC.

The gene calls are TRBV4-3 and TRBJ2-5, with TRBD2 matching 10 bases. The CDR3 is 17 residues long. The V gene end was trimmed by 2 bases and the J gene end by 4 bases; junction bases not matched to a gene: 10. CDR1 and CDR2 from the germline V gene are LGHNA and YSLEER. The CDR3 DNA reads TGCGCCAGCAGCCAACACTTCGGGGCTAGCGGGGGAGAGACCCAGTACTTC. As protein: CASSQHFGASGGETQYF.

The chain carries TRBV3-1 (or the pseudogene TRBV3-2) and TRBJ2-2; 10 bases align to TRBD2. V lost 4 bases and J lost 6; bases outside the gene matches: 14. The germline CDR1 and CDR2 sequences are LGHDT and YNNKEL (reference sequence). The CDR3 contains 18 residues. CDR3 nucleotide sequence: TGTGCCAGCAGCCCGCGACTAGCGGGCCCTCTCGGGCCCGGGGAGCTGTTTTTT. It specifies CASSPRLAGPLGPGELFF.

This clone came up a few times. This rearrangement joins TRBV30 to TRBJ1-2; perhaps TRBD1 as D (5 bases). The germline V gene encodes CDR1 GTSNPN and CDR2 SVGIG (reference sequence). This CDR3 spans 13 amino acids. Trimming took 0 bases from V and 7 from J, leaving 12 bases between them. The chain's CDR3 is CAWSVGDFGGYTF. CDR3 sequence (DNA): TGTGCCTGGAGTGTAGGGGATTTTGGTGGCTACACCTTC.

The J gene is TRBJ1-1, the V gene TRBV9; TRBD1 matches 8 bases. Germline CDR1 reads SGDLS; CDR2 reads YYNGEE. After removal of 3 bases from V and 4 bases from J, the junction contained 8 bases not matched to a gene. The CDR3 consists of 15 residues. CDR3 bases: TGTGCCAGCAGCGCCCACCCCACAGGGGGCACTGAAGCTTTCTTT. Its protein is CASSAHPTGGTEAFF. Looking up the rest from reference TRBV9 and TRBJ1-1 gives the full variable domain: DSGVTQTPKHLITATGQRVTLRCSPRSGDLSVYWYQQSLDQGLQFLIQYYNGEERAKGNILERFSAQQFPDLHSELNLSSLELGDSALYFCASSAHPTGGTEAFFGQGTRLTVV.

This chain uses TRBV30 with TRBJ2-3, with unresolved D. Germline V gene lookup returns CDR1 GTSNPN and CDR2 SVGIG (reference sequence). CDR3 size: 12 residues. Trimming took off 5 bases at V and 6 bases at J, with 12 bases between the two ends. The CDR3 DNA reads TGTGCCTGGTCTCACGGTGCGGATACGCAGTATTTT. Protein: CAWSHGADTQYF.

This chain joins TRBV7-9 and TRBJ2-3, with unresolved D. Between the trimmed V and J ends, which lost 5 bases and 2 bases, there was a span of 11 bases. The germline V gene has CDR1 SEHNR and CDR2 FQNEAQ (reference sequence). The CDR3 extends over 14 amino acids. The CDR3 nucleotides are TGTGCCAGCAGCACCGACATATCCACAGATACGCAGTATTTT. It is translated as CASSTDISTDTQYF. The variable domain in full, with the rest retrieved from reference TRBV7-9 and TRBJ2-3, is DTGVSQNPRHKITKRGQNVTFRCDPISEHNRLYWYRQTLGQGPEFLTYFQNEAQLEKSRLLSDRFSAERPKGSFSTLEIQRTEQGDSAMYLCASSTDISTDTQYFGPGTRLTVL.

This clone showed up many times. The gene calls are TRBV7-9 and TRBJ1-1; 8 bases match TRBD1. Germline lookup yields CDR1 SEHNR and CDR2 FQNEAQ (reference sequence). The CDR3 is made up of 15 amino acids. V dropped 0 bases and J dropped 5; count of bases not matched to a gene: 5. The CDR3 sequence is CASSLAQGARTEAFF. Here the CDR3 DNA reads TGTGCCAGCAGCTTAGCGCAGGGGGCGCGTACTGAAGCTTTCTTT.